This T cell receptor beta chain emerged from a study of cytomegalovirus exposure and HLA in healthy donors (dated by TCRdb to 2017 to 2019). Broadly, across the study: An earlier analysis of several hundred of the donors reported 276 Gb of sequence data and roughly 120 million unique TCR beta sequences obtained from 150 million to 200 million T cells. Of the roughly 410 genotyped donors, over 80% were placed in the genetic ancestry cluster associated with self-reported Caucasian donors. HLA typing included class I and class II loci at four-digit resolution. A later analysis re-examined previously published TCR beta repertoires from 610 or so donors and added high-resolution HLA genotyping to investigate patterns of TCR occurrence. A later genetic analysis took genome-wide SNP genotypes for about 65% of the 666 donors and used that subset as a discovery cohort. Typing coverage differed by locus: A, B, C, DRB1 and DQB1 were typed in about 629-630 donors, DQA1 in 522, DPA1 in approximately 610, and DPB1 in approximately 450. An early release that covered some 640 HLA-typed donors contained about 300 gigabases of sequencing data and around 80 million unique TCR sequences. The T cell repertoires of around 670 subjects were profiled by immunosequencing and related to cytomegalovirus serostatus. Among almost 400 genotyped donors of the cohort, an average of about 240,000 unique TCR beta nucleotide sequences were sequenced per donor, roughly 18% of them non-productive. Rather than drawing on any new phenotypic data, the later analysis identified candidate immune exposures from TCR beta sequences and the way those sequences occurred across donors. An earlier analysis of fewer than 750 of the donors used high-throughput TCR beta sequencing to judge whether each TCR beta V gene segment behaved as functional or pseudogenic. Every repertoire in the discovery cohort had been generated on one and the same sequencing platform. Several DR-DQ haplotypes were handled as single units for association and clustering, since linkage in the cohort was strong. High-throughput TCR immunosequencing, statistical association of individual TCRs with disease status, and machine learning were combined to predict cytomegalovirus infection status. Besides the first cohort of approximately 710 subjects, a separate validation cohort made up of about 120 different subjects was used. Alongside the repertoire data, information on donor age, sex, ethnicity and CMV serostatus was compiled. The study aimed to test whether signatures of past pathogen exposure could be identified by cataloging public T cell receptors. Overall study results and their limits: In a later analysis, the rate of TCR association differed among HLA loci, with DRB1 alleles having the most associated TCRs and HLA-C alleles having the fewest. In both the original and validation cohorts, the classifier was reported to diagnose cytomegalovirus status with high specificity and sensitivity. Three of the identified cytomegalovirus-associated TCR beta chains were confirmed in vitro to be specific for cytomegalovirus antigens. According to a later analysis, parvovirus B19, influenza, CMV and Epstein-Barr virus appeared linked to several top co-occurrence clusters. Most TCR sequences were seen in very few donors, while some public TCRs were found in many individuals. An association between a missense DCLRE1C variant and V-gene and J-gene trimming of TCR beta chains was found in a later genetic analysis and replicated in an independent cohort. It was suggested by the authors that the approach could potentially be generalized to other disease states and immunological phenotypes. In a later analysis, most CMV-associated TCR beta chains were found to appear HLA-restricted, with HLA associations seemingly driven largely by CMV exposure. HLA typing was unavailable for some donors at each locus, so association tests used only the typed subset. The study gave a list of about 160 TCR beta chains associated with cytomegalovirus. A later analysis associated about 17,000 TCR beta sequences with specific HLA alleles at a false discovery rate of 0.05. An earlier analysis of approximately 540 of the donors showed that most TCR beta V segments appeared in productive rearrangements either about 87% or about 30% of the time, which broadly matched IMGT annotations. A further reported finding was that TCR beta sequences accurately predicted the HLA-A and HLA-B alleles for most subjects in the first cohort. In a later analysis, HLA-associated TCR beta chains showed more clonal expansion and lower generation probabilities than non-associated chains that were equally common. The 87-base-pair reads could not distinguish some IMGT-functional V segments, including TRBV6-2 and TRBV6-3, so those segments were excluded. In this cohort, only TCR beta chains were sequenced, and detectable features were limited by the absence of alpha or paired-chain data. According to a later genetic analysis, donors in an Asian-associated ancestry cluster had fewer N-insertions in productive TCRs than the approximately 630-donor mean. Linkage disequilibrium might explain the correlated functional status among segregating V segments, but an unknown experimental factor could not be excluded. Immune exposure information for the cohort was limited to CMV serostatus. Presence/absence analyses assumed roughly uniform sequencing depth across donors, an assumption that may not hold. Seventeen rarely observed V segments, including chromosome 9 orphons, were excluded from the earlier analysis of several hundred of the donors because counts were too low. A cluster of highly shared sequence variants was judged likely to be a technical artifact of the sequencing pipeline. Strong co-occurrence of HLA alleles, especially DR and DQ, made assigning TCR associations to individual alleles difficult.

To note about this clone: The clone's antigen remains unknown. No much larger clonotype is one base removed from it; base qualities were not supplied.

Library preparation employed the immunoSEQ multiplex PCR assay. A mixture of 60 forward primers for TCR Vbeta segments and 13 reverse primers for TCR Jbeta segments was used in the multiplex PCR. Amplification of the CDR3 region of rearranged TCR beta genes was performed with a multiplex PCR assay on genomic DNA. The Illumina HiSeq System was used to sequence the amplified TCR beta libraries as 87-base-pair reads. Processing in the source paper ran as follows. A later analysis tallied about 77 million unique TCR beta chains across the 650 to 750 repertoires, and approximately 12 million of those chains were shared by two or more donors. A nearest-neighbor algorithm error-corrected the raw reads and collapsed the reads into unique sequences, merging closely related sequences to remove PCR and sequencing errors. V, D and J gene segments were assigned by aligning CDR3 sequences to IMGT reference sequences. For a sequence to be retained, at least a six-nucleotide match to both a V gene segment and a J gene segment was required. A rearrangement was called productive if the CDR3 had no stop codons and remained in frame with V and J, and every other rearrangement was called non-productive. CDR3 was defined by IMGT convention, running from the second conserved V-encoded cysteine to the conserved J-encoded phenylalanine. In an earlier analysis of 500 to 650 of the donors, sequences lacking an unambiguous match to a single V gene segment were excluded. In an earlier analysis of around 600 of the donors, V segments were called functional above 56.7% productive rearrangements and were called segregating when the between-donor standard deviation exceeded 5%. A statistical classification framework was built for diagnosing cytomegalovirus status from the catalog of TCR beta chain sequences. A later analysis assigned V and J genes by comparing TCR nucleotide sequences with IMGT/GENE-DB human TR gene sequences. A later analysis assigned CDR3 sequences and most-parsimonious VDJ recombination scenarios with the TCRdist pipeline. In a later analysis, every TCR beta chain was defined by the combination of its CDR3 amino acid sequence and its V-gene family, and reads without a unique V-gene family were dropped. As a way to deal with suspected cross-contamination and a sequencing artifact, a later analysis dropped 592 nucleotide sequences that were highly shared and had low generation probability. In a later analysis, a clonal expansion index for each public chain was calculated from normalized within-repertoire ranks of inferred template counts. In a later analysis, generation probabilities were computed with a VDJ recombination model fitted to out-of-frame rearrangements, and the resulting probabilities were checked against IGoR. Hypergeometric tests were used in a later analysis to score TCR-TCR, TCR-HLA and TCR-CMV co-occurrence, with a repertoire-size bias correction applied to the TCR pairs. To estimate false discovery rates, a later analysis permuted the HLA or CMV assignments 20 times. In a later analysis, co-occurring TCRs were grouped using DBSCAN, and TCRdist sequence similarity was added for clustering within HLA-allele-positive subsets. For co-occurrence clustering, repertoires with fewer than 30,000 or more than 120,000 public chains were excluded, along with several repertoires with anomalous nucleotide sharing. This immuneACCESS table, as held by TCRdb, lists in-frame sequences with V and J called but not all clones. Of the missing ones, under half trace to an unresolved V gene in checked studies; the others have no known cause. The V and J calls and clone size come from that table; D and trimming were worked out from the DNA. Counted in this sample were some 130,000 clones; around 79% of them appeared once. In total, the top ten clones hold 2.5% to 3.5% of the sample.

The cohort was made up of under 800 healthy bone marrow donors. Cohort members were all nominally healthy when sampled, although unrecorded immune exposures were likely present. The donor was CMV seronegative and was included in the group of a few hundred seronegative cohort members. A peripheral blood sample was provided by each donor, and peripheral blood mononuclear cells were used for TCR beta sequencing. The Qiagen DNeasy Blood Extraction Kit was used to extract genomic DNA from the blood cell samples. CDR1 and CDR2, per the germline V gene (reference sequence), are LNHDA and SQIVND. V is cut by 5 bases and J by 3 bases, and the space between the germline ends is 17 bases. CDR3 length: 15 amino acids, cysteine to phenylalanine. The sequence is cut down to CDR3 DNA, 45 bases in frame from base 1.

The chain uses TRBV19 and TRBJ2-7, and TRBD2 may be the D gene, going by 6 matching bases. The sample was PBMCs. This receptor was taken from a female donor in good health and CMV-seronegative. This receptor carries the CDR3 CASSARDSGFYEQYF. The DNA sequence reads TGTGCCAGTAGTGCCCGGGACTCTGGTTTCTACGAGCAGTACTTC.